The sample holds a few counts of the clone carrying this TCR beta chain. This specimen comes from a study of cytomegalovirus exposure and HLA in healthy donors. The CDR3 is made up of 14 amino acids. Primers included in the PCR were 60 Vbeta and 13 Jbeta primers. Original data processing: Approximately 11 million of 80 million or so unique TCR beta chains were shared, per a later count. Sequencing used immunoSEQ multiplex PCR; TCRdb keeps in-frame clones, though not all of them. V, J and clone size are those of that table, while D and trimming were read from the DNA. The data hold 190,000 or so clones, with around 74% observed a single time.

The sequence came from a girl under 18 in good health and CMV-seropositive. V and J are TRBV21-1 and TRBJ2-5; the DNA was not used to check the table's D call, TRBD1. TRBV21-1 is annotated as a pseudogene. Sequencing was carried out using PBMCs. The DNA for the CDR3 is TGTGCCAGCAGCAAAGTGTCGAGGGGGGAGACCCAGTACTTC. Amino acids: CASSKVSRGETQYF.